The 9 T cell receptor beta chains in this list originate from one sample, sequenced in a study of beta chain features in type 1 diabetes. General study points: Type 1 diabetes patients had moderately but significantly shorter TCRB CDR3s in all four CD4+ subsets.

The investigators reverse transcribed all of the isolated RNA, so they sequenced expressed TCRB transcripts. Generated by immunoSEQ multiplex PCR, the TCRdb table keeps only in-frame clones and is missing some. The sample carries more than 550,000 clones, about 14% recorded once. No antigen has been assigned to these receptors. Sequencing input: naive CD4+ T cells from blood. The receptor source for this set is a young man with type 1 diabetes.

The V call is TRBV7-2, the J call TRBJ2-3; TRBD2 matches at 9 bases. Losses at the gene ends were 5 bases for V and 2 bases for J; bases not matched to a gene: 5. Germline lookup yields CDR1 SGHTA and CDR2 FQGNSA. The CDR3 contains 15 residues. In nucleotides, the CDR3 is TGTGCCAGCAGCCCACGGACTAGCGACACAGATACGCAGTATTTT. This translates into CASSPRTSDTDTQYF.

This clone turned up a few times. This chain links TRBV30 with TRBJ1-1; tentatively, D is TRBD1 (6 bases). CDR1 GTSNPN and CDR2 SVGIG come from the germline V gene (reference sequence). This CDR3 has 14 amino acids. Trimming pared 0 bases from V and 1 base from J, leaving 9 bases between. CDR3 bases: TGTGCCTGGAGTGTCAGGACAGAGAACACTGAAGCTTTCTTT. Protein sequence: CAWSVRTENTEAFF.

The chain combines TRBV14 with TRBJ1-5; TRBD1 is a possible D gene (5 bases). This CDR3 has 15 amino acids. The V end was cut by 4 bases, the J end by 2 bases, with 12 bases between. CDR1 and CDR2 from the germline V gene are SGHDN and FVKESK. The DNA of the CDR3 is TGTGCCAGCAGCCGACAGACAGACCGCAATCAGCCCCAGCATTTT. This translates into CASSRQTDRNQPQHF.

This clone showed up just a few times. The J gene is TRBJ2-1, the V gene TRBV18, with 9 nucleotides matching TRBD1. V dropped 3 bases and J dropped 8; count of bases not matched to a gene: 11. CDR3 length equals 16 residues. Per the germline V gene, CDR1 is KGHSH and CDR2 is LQKENI. The DNA for the CDR3 is TGTGCCAGCTCACCCCCCACCTCGACAGGGGGACATGAGCAGTTCTTC. Translating it yields CASSPPTSTGGHEQFF.

This clone was seen more than once but under ten times. The J gene is TRBJ1-2, the V gene TRBV18; TRBD1 might be the D (5 bases). CDR3 size: 14 residues. Germline V gene lookup returns CDR1 KGHSH and CDR2 LQKENI. Deletions cut 1 base from V and 2 bases from J, with 8 bases between. As DNA, the CDR3 is TGTGCCAGCTCACCACGGGACGGCAACTATGGCTACACCTTC. Residues: CASSPRDGNYGYTF.

The chain joins TRBV5-8 to TRBJ1-6; D is ambiguous. Trimming stripped 2 bases from V and 0 bases from J, with 21 bases between. Per germline, CDR1 SGHTS and CDR2 YDEGEE. The CDR3 runs to 20 residues. The CDR3 region is CASSLTSGVFSSSYNSPLHF. The CDR3 DNA sequence: TGTGCCAGCAGCTTAACGAGTGGTGTCTTTTCGAGCTCCTATAATTCACCCCTCCACTTT. Together with reference TRBV5-8 and TRBJ1-6, the CDR3 gives the full variable domain: EAGVTQSPTHLIKTRGQQATLRCSPISGHTSVYWYQQALGLGLQFLLWYDEGEERNRGNFPPRFSGRQFPNYSSELNVNALELEDSALYLCASSLTSGVFSSSYNSPLHFGNGTRLTVT.

This clone was detected a few times. The chain carries TRBV11-3 and TRBJ2-1; D is uncertain. V was clipped by 5 bases and J by 6 bases, with 11 bases between them. The CDR3 has 13 residues. Germline V gene data show CDR1 as SGHNT and CDR2 as YENEEA. The CDR3 loop reads CASSLGWPNEQFF. CDR3 nucleotide sequence: TGTGCCAGCAGCCTCGGCTGGCCCAATGAGCAGTTCTTC.

This clone was counted between two and nine times. V is TRBV2 and J is TRBJ1-6; D not resolved. Germline V CDR1 and CDR2: SNHLY, FYNNEI. V lost 2 bases to trimming and J lost 7 bases, with 6 bases between them. This CDR3 has 13 amino acids. The CDR3 spells CASSEQSNSPLHF. CDR3 coding DNA: TGTGCCAGCAGTGAACAAAGCAATTCACCCCTCCACTTT.

This clone has only a few counts. Here the CDR3 reads CASKAQGPDTQYF. The CDR3 DNA reads as TGTGCCAGTAAGGCGCAGGGACCAGATACGCAGTATTTT. The V gene is TRBV19, the J gene TRBJ2-3; D is possibly TRBD1 or TRBD2 (5 bases each). Germline-derived CDR1 and CDR2 are LNHDA and SQIVND (reference sequence). The germline V and J ends were trimmed by 7 bases and 4 bases, with 12 bases remaining between them. This CDR3 has 13 amino acids. Full variable domain (rest looked up from reference TRBV19 and TRBJ2-3): DGGITQSPKYLFRKEGQNVTLSCEQNLNHDAMYWYRQDPGQGLRLIYYSQIVNDFQKGDIAEGYSVSREKKESFPLTVTSAQKNPTAFYLCASKAQGPDTQYFGPGTRLTVL.